The 3 T cell receptor beta chains below come from one sample, sequenced in a study of T cell responses to AZD1222 COVID-19 vaccine. Assay used: immunoSEQ multiplex PCR; TCRdb lists only in-frame clones, some missing. Here the sample spans 85,000 to 110,000 clones, 75% to 95% being singletons. Sample: peripheral blood, taken on day 0 of AZD1222 vaccination. These TCRs come from an adult in good health.

This chain links TRBV7-2 with TRBJ2-7, with TRBD2 identical over 14 bases. Germline V gene lookup returns CDR1 SGHTA and CDR2 FQGNSA. Trimming removed 4 bases from V and 5 bases from J; junction bases left unmatched: 1. The CDR3 spans 14 residues. Here the CDR3 reads CASSSGLAGDEQYF. The CDR3 region has the DNA TGTGCCAGCAGCTCGGGACTAGCGGGAGACGAGCAGTACTTC.

The genes are TRBV10-2 and TRBJ2-5; D gene uncertain. V was cut by 4 bases and J by 3 bases, with 3 bases left in between. The germline V gene has CDR1 WSHSY and CDR2 SAAADI. The CDR3 covers 11 residues. CDR3 nucleotide sequence: TGCGCCAGCAGTGTCGAAGAGACCCAGTACTTC. This codes for CASSVEETQYF.

This clone appeared a single time. V and J are TRBV5-1 and TRBJ2-7, with D tentatively TRBD2 (5 bases). The length of the CDR3 is 15 residues. V was trimmed by 1 base and J by 2 bases, leaving 13 bases between them. The V gene's germline CDR1 is SGHRS and CDR2 YFSETQ. Written as DNA, the CDR3 is TGCGCCAGCAGCTTGAACCCTAGCTTGCCCTACGAGCAGTACTTC. This encodes CASSLNPSLPYEQYF.